This entry concerns a single T cell receptor beta chain. This sample stems from a study of OX40 agonist ivuxolimab in advanced cancers. Overall study context: Patient treatment consisted of intravenous ivuxolimab administration every 2 weeks at 0.01 to 10 mg/kg. A history of anti-PD-1, anti-PD-L1 or anti-CTLA-4 therapy was acceptable, and over 30% had some.

V was pared by 8 bases and J by 4 bases, with 12 bases between. Germline lookup yields CDR1 LNHDA and CDR2 SQIVND (reference sequence). CDR3 length equals 13 residues. Exclusion of a patient followed from autoimmune disease history or systemic immunosuppression. The table came from immunoSEQ multiplex PCR; TCRdb's copy has only in-frame clones and leaves some out. The sample includes about 67,000 clones, approximately 85% seen only once; the top ten take 2% to 2.5%. The clonotype comes from an adult with an advanced solid tumor such as melanoma, head and neck, liver or kidney cancer. The chain has TRBV19 and TRBJ2-1; D uncertain. The specimen comprised CD4+ or CD8+ T cells sorted from blood, sampled in a trial of the OX40 agonist ivuxolimab. The CDR3 here is CASSTGEYNEQFF. In DNA, the CDR3 is TGTGCCAGTTCTACCGGAGAGTACAATGAGCAGTTCTTC.